The rows below give T cell receptor beta chains drawn from one sample of a study of blood T cell repertoires in COVID-19. Clones were sequenced by immunoSEQ multiplex PCR, and TCRdb holds only the in-frame ones, with some missing. The data contain about 110,000 clones, about 88% of them singletons. Sequencing was carried out using peripheral blood. These receptors all come from a woman aged 50 to 65 with acute or convalescent COVID-19. Both conserved end residues are part of each CDR3. The D gene is left open where the match is weak. A clone size is listed for some rows: how often the clone was seen (once, few, many), or a class if it is expanded.

V gene	J gene	clone size	CDR3 length	D gene	CDR3 protein	CDR3 DNA
TRBV7-2	TRBJ2-1	NA	14	NA	CASDSPSSYNEQFF	TGTGCCAGTGACTCCCCGAGCTCCTACAATGAGCAGTTCTTC
TRBV28	TRBJ2-3	NA	13	NA	CASSLVQAYTQYF	TGTGCCAGCAGTTTAGTGCAGGCCTATACGCAGTATTTT
TRBV6-1	TRBJ1-5	NA	16	TRBD1	CASSERDRGLDQPQHF	TGTGCCAGCAGTGAAAGGGACAGGGGCCTCGATCAGCCCCAGCATTTT
TRBV6-2/TRBV6-3	TRBJ1-1	NA	14	NA	CASSYAAMNTEAFF	TGTGCCAGCAGTTACGCCGCGATGAACACTGAAGCTTTCTTT
TRBV5-1	TRBJ2-7	NA	15	TRBD1	CASSLVGTGVYEQYF	TGCGCCAGCAGCTTGGTTGGGACAGGGGTCTACGAGCAGTACTTC
TRBV5-1	TRBJ1-2	few	15	TRBD1	CASSRGTGSNYGYTF	TGCGCCAGCAGCCGAGGGACAGGATCAAACTATGGCTACACCTTC
TRBV2	TRBJ1-2	few	13	NA	CASSAAGAFGYTF	TGTGCCAGCAGTGCTGCGGGGGCATTTGGCTACACCTTC
TRBV24-1	TRBJ2-1	NA	13	NA	CATSEGPQREQFF	TGTGCCACCAGCGAAGGCCCTCAGCGTGAGCAGTTCTTC
TRBV5-5	TRBJ2-7	NA	16	NA	CASTFPPGTDYYEQYF	TGTGCCAGCACCTTCCCCCCCGGGACGGACTACTACGAGCAGTACTTC
TRBV24-1	TRBJ2-3	NA	15	NA	CATSDSTSRTDTQYF	TGTGCCACCAGTGATTCAACATCCCGCACAGATACGCAGTATTTT
TRBV7-6	TRBJ1-6	NA	15	NA	CASSLRTENNSPLHF	TGTGCCAGCAGCCTAAGGACAGAGAATAATTCACCCCTCCACTTT
TRBV27	TRBJ1-1	NA	15	TRBD1	CASSPPQGVRTEAFF	TGTGCCAGCAGTCCCCCACAGGGGGTAAGAACTGAAGCTTTCTTT
TRBV6-1	TRBJ1-5	NA	15	NA	CASSEHRQGNQPQHF	TGTGCCAGCAGTGAACACCGACAGGGCAATCAGCCCCAGCATTTT
TRBV6-2/TRBV6-3	TRBJ2-7	NA	17	TRBD2	CASSYSSTRTSDYEQYF	TGTGCCAGCAGTTACTCGAGTACCCGGACTAGCGACTACGAGCAGTACTTC